Listed below are T cell receptor beta chains from one sample, sequenced in a study of blood T cell repertoires in COVID-19. Only in-frame clones appear in the TCRdb table, and some are missing; sequencing was by immunoSEQ multiplex PCR. The table records around 250,000 clones, approximately 86% of them present only once. Source material: PBMCs or T cells enriched from blood (not recorded which). These receptors were obtained from a woman in her forties or fifties who had recovered from COVID-19. The CDR3 runs from the conserved cysteine through the conserved F or W. D genes are given only for firm matches. The size entry is marked missing in some rows and otherwise reads once, few, many or a size class.

j_call v_call clone_size d_call cdr3_aa cdr3_nt
TRBJ2-3 TRBV29-1 once - CSATGYFTDTQYF TGCAGCGCTACAGGGTACTTCACAGATACGCAGTATTTT
TRBJ1-6 TRBV28 - - CASSPQTGNRSPLHF TGTGCCAGCAGTCCTCAAACAGGGAACCGTTCACCCCTCCACTTT
TRBJ2-3 TRBV10-3 - TRBD2 CAISEFTSGVEGDTQYF TGTGCCATCAGTGAGTTCACTAGCGGGGTGGAGGGAGATACGCAGTATTTT
TRBJ2-5 TRBV2 once - CASSDYSEETQYF TGTGCCAGCAGTGATTATAGCGAAGAGACCCAGTACTTC
TRBJ2-1 TRBV18 - TRBD2 CASSPPGQLAGTNEQFF TGTGCCAGCTCACCCCCGGGGCAACTAGCGGGAACCAATGAGCAGTTCTTC
TRBJ1-5 TRBV3-1/TRBV3-2 - - CASSQSGFGQPQHF TGTGCCAGCAGCCAATCGGGGTTTGGTCAGCCCCAGCATTTT
TRBJ1-1 TRBV21-1 once - CASSKVRREGEAFF TGTGCCAGCAGCAAAGTGAGGAGGGAAGGTGAAGCTTTCTTT
TRBJ1-6 TRBV7-6 - TRBD1 CASSPDRQGRNSPLHF TGTGCCAGCAGCCCGGACCGACAGGGGAGGAATTCACCCCTCCACTTT
TRBJ1-4 TRBV6-5 - - CARVRRGCNEKLFF TGTGCCAGAGTCAGGCGGGGCTGTAATGAAAAACTGTTTTTT
TRBJ2-5 TRBV2 - - CASSRTGTQYF TGTGCCAGCTCAAGAACGGGGACCCAGTACTTC
TRBJ1-2 TRBV28 once - CASRDSASNYGYTF TGTGCCAGCAGAGACAGCGCCTCTAACTATGGCTACACCTTC
TRBJ1-1 TRBV21-1 - - CASSKWAAGYAFF TGTGCCAGCAGCAAATGGGCGGCGGGGTACGCTTTCTTT
TRBJ2-7 TRBV30 once TRBD1 CAWSRPTGSEQYF TGTGCCTGGAGCAGACCGACAGGGTCCGAGCAGTACTTC
TRBJ1-5 TRBV12-3/TRBV12-4 - TRBD1 CASSTGVQPQHF TGTGCCAGCAGTACAGGGGTGCAGCCCCAGCATTTT
TRBJ2-1 TRBV19 - - CASGLYEQFF TGTGCCAGTGGACTGTATGAGCAGTTCTTC
TRBJ2-5 TRBV3-1/TRBV3-2 once - CASSPLDRPLETQYF TGTGCCAGCAGCCCCTTGGACAGACCTTTGGAGACCCAGTACTTC
TRBJ2-4 TRBV15 - - CATSAAVAKNIQYF TGTGCCACCAGCGCAGCGGTAGCCAAAAACATTCAGTACTTC
TRBJ2-7 TRBV7-9 - TRBD2 CASSFVLAGSEQYF TGTGCCAGCAGCTTTGTACTAGCGGGAAGTGAGCAGTACTTC
TRBJ2-1 TRBV28 - TRBD2 CASSSLSGRLYNEQFF TGTGCCAGCAGTTCTCTCAGCGGGAGGCTCTACAATGAGCAGTTCTTC
TRBJ2-5 TRBV2 - TRBD1 CASSTGTEETQYF TGTGCCAGCAGTACAGGGACAGAAGAGACCCAGTACTTC
TRBJ2-7 TRBV7-9 - - CASSPSPGTRVYEQYF TGTGCCAGCAGCCCTAGCCCAGGTACACGAGTATACGAGCAGTACTTC
TRBJ1-4 TRBV5-1 - - CASSVSGGIDEKLFF TGCGCCAGCAGCGTCAGCGGAGGTATAGATGAAAAACTGTTTTTT
TRBJ1-2 TRBV6-5 - TRBD1 CASSWTGRNYGYTF TGTGCCAGCAGTTGGACAGGGCGTAACTATGGCTACACCTTC
TRBJ2-3 TRBV7-6 - TRBD2 CASSLELAGGPHTDTQYF TGTGCCAGCAGCTTAGAACTAGCGGGAGGGCCCCACACAGATACGCAGTATTTT
TRBJ1-6 TRBV3-1/TRBV3-2 - TRBD1 CASSHSTGGGYNSPLHF TGTGCCAGCAGCCACTCGACAGGGGGCGGCTATAATTCACCCCTCCACTTT
TRBJ2-3 TRBV12-5 - - CASGFRGAGDTQYF TGTGCTAGTGGTTTTCGGGGAGCGGGAGATACGCAGTATTTT
TRBJ2-7 TRBV11-3 few TRBD1 CASSPRQGSYEQYF TGTGCCAGCAGCCCCCGACAGGGGTCCTACGAGCAGTACTTC
TRBJ1-4 TRBV7-2 - TRBD1 CASSPDRDANEKLFF TGTGCCAGCAGCCCAGACAGGGACGCTAATGAAAAACTGTTTTTT
TRBJ2-3 TRBV3-1/TRBV3-2 few TRBD2 CASSQVGREQADTQYF TGTGCCAGCAGCCAAGTCGGGCGGGAGCAGGCAGATACGCAGTATTTT